This T cell receptor (beta chain) was found in a study of radiation and T cells in renal cell carcinoma. Described time point: blood 2 weeks post-SBRT. Noted treatment: 15 Gy SBRT to primary tumor, nephrectomy 4 weeks later. Concerning this clone: Antigen unknown.

Sequencing used immunoSEQ multiplex PCR; TCRdb keeps in-frame clones, though not all of them. The table shows 150,000 to 180,000 clones, with roughly 89% occurring only once. CDR1 and CDR2 from the germline V gene are LNHDA and SQIVND (reference sequence). Trimming removed 6 bases from V and 0 bases from J; junction bases left unmatched: 4. The CDR3 spans 15 residues. Points from the study as a whole: Top tumor clonotypes rose in blood 2 weeks post-radiation, then contracted.

The TCR comes from a woman in her forties or fifties with renal cell carcinoma. Sample: blood, taken from a patient whose treatment included radiotherapy and nephrectomy. The chain combines TRBV19 with TRBJ2-7; 11 bases are a match to TRBD1. The CDR3 loop reads CASRPGTGGSYEQYF. CDR3 nucleotides: TGTGCCAGTAGACCCGGGACAGGGGGCTCCTACGAGCAGTACTTC. The variable domain in full, completed from reference TRBV19 and TRBJ2-7, reads DGGITQSPKYLFRKEGQNVTLSCEQNLNHDAMYWYRQDPGQGLRLIYYSQIVNDFQKGDIAEGYSVSREKKESFPLTVTSAQKNPTAFYLCASRPGTGGSYEQYFGPGTRLTVT.